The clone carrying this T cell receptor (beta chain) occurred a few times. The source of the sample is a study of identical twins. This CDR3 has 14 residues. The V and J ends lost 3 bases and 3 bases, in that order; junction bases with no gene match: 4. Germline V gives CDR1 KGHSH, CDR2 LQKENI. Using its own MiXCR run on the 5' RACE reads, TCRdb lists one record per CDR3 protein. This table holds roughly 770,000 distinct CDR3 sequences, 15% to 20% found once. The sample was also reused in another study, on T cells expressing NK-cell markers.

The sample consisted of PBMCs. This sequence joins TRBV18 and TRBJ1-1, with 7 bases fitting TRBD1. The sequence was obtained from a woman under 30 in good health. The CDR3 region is CASSPRQGDTEAFF. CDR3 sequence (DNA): TGTGCCAGCTCACCGAGGCAGGGGGACACTGAAGCTTTCTTT. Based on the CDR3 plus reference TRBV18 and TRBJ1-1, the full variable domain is NAGVMQNPRHLVRRRGQEARLRCSPMKGHSHVYWYRQLPEEGLKFMVYLQKENIIDESGMPKERFSAEFPKEGPSILRIQQVVRGDSAAYFCASSPRQGDTEAFFGQGTRLTVV.